The clone carrying this T cell receptor beta chain was seen a few times. All of the isolated RNA was reverse transcribed, so expressed TCRB transcripts were sequenced. TCRdb's copy holds only in-frame clones and misses some; the assay was immunoSEQ multiplex PCR. The repertoire holds around 450,000 clones, with approximately 10% as singletons. This entry is derived from a study of beta chain features in type 1 diabetes. All sorted populations exceeded 95% purity. The CDR3 runs 13 residues. The ends were cut back, 6 bases at V and 4 bases at J, with 13 bases in the middle. Germline CDR1 reads MDHEN; CDR2 reads SYDVKM.

Sequencing input: naive CD4+ T cells from blood. This receptor was identified in a woman between 18 and 29 years old in good health. V is TRBV28 and J is TRBJ2-7, with a weak D call TRBD2 (5 bases). This chain's CDR3 is CASRSGPLYEQYV. DNA for the CDR3: TGTGCCAGCAGAAGCGGACCTTTATACGAGCAGTACGTC.